The 18 T cell receptor beta chains reported below all come from one sample, sequenced in a study of tumor-infiltrating lymphocytes in primary liver carcinoma. Starting material for RNA and DNA co-extraction consisted of about 20-33 mg of unsorted bulk tissue. cDNA specific to TCR beta was made from around 450 ng of total RNA, with a constant-region primer employed for priming. Nested multiplex PCR, run for three rounds with slightly modified ARM-PCR, yielded TCR beta libraries. In the first two PCR rounds, TRBV1-TRBV30 forward primers were paired with a C-beta reverse primer, and each round lasted approximately 9 cycles. TCRdb reprocessed the multiplex PCR reads with MiXCR, giving one entry per CDR3 protein. The repertoire holds 90,000 to 150,000 distinct CDR3 sequences, with around two thirds as singletons. The sample consisted of tumor-adjacent normal liver tissue. These receptors came from a woman in her sixties with primary liver carcinoma and hepatitis B virus infection.

Of note for this clonotype: Germline and junction disagree at one end, which may indicate a read error. This chain joins TRBV11-3 and TRBJ2-1; D is perhaps TRBD1 or TRBD2 (5 bases each). This CDR3 is 17 amino acids long. CDR1 and CDR2 from the germline V gene are SGHNT and YENEEA. The DNA for the CDR3 is TGTGCTAGCAGCCCTGAGGGGACCGTCCGCTCTTACAATGAGCAGTTCTTC. Its protein product is CASSPEGTVRSYNEQFF.

In regard to this clonotype: Since no conserved phenylalanine or tryptophan closes the CDR3, a read error is the likely cause. The chain links TRBV11-2 to TRBJ2-1; possible D gene TRBD1, 6 bases. This CDR3 has 12 residues. V lost 4 bases to trimming and J lost 11 bases, with 12 bases between them. Germline V gives CDR1 SGHAT, CDR2 FQNNGV. The CDR3 bases are TGTGCCAGCAGCTCACGAGACAGGAAGCAGTTCCTC. Encoded protein: CASSSRDRKQFL.

Turning to this clonotype: This CDR3 fails to terminate in the conserved phenylalanine or tryptophan, so it likely reflects a read error. V gene TRBV7-9 combines with J gene TRBJ2-2, with 7 bases aligning to TRBD2. Germline-derived CDR1 and CDR2 are SEHNR and FQNEAQ (reference sequence). The CDR3 has 15 amino acids. V trimming: 0 bases; J trimming: 5 bases; junction bases outside the gene matches: 3. CDR3 in DNA: TGTGCCAGCAGCTTAGCCCTTAGCGGGACCGGGGAGCTGTTTTCT. Translation gives CASSLALSGTGELFS.

As for this clonotype: A much larger clonotype is one base distant, so this may be a read error. CDR3 in DNA: TGTACCAGCAGCCTCGGTGGGAGAGGGGGCGAGCAGTACTTC. Protein: CTSSLGGRGGEQYF. V and J are TRBV7-9 and TRBJ2-7; TRBD1 might be the D (6 bases). CDR1 SEHNR and CDR2 FQNEAQ come from the germline V gene (reference sequence). This CDR3 has 14 residues.

Regarding this clonotype: The junction and the germline gene differ at one end; a read error may be behind it. The gene calls are TRBV6-5 and TRBJ2-3; TRBD1 aligns across 7 bases. The length of the CDR3 is 14 residues. The germline CDR1 and CDR2 sequences are MNHEY and SVGAGI. CDR3 sequence: CAISSTGNGDTQYF. The CDR3 nucleotides are TGTGCCATCAGCTCGACAGGGAACGGCGATACGCAGTACTTT.

Many counts were recorded for this clonotype. The gene calls are TRBV28 and TRBJ2-4; D call uncertain. Trimming removed 2 bases at V and 6 bases at J, with 14 bases between. CDR3 size: 15 residues. Germline V lookup: CDR1 MDHEN, CDR2 SYDVKM. The DNA of the CDR3 is TGTGCCAGCAGTTTAGGCCAATTCGTCCTAAACATTCAGTACTTC. Residues: CASSLGQFVLNIQYF.

This clonotype was detected a few times. One end of the junction does not line up with germline, which may come from a read error. V and J are TRBV11-2 and TRBJ2-1; perhaps TRBD2 as D (6 bases). In germline, CDR1 is SGHAT, CDR2 FQNNGV. The CDR3 runs to 15 residues. CDR3 in amino acids: CASSRLASGYDEQFF. CDR3 sequence (DNA): TGTGCTAGCAGCCGGCTAGCGTCGGGATACGATGAGCAGTTCTTC.

About this clonotype itself: Its ends do not fully match the called genes, so a read error is possible. J is TRBJ2-7 and V is TRBV6-5; tentatively, D is TRBD1 (6 bases). This CDR3 region has 19 residues. The germline V gene encodes CDR1 MNHEY and CDR2 SVGAGI. CDR3 DNA: TGTGCCAGCACCGTACTCCACTTCGACAGGACAACGACCCCCTACGAGCATTACTTC. The encoded protein is CASTVLHFDRTTTPYEHYF.

This clonotype was observed a handful of times. It may be a read error: a sequence one base away is much more abundant. The rearrangement joins TRBV28 to TRBJ1-1; D is perhaps TRBD1 (5 bases). Germline CDR1 MDHEN, CDR2 SYDVKM. There are 13 residues in the CDR3. Here the CDR3 DNA reads TGTGCCAACAGTTTAAAGTTCCAGGGAGAAGCTTTCTTT. This gives the protein CANSLKFQGEAFF.

As concerns this clonotype: A much more abundant neighbour one base away suggests this may be a read error. The rearrangement links TRBV20-1 to TRBJ2-5, with D tentatively TRBD1 (6 bases). V lost 7 bases, J lost 5 bases, and 20 bases lay in between. The CDR3 extends over 14 amino acids. In germline, CDR1 is DFQATT, CDR2 SNEGSKA (reference sequence). The CDR3 DNA is TGCAGTGTTAGGAGTACAGGGAACATTGAGACCCAGTACTTC. It yields the protein CSVRSTGNIETQYF.

This chain connects TRBV11-2 to TRBJ1-1, with TRBD1 matching over 8 bases. Germline assignment: CDR1 SGHAT and CDR2 FQNNGV. The CDR3 runs 17 residues. J gave up 4 bases and V 4 bases, and 14 bases lay outside the gene matches. CDR3 sequence (DNA): TGTGCCAGCAGCTGTATGGTGGCAGGGGGCCACGGCACTGAAGCTTTCTTT. Protein sequence: CASSCMVAGGHGTEAFF.

This clonotype was counted only a few times. This may be a read error, as it is one base from a much larger clone. The CDR3 region is CVSTSGTSGGTDTQYF. The CDR3 DNA is TGTGTCAGCACCTCCGGGACTAGCGGGGGGACAGATACGCAGTATTTT. V is TRBV5-5 and J is TRBJ2-3; 15 nucleotides align to TRBD2. The CDR3 extends over 16 amino acids. Germline-derived CDR1 and CDR2 are SGHKS and YYEKEE (reference sequence).

Concerning this clonotype: The germline gene is not matched at one end of the junction; a read error may be the cause. The chain has TRBV28 and TRBJ2-6; TRBD2 might be the D (5 bases). The germline CDR1 and CDR2 sequences are MDHEN and SYDVKM. This CDR3 spans 14 amino acids. The CDR3 reads CASTGFSRANVLTF. The DNA for the CDR3 is TGTGCAAGCACGGGGTTCTCTAGGGCCAACGTCCTGACTTTC.

Of note for this clonotype: Germline and junction disagree at one end, which may indicate a read error. The chain links TRBV6-8 to TRBJ2-3, with 9 bases aligning to TRBD2. The CDR3 is made up of 15 amino acids. Germline assignment: CDR1 MNHGY and CDR2 SAAAGT. The CDR3 loop is CASSPSGISTDTHYF. The CDR3 region has the DNA TGTGCTAGCAGCCCTAGCGGGATCAGCACAGATACGCACTATTTT.

This clonotype was detected ten times or more. This chain links TRBV7-8 with TRBJ1-2; TRBD1 is a possible D gene (5 bases). The CDR3 is 14 amino acids. The V end lost 4 bases, the J end lost 3 bases, and 12 bases lay between the germline ends. Germline loops: CDR1 SGHVS, CDR2 FQNEAQ. The CDR3 here is CASSSPQDYYGYTF. The CDR3 DNA reads as TGTGCCAGCAGCTCCCCACAGGATTACTATGGCTACACCTTC.

This clonotype was counted a few times. A much larger clone is a single base away; this may be a read error. This chain connects TRBV7-8 to TRBJ2-3; the match to TRBD2 covers 8 bases. The length of the CDR3 is 15 residues. Looked up from germline, CDR1 is SGHVS and CDR2 is FQNEAQ. CDR3 nucleotide sequence: TGTGCCAGCAGTGATAGTCTAGCGGGTGCAGATATGCAGTATTTT. This codes for CASSDSLAGADMQYF.

V and J are TRBV6-1 and TRBJ2-2; 9 bases map to TRBD2. The V segment lost 7 bases and the J segment 9 bases; nucleotides outside the gene matches: 12. Germline V gene sequence: CDR1 MNHNS, CDR2 SASEGT. CDR3 length: 15 residues. The CDR3 DNA is TGTGCCAGCAATGGGATTAGCGGGAGTTCCTGGGAGCTGTTTTTT. It yields the protein CASNGISGSSWELFF.

As regards this clonotype: A much larger clone sits a single nucleotide away, making a read error possible. The V call is TRBV5-4, the J call TRBJ1-2, with D perhaps TRBD1 (6 bases). This CDR3 is built from 12 residues. Per germline, CDR1 SGHNT and CDR2 YYREEE (reference sequence). The CDR3 is CASSFSGAGYIF. The CDR3 DNA sequence: TGTGCCAGCAGCTTCTCAGGGGCTGGCTACATCTTC.